The clone carrying this TCR beta chain was seen more than once but under ten times. What it binds is unknown. The germline V gene has CDR1 SNHLY and CDR2 FYNNEI. The CDR3 contains 16 residues. V was pared by 2 bases and J by 0 bases, with 10 bases between. Assay: immunoSEQ multiplex PCR; the TCRdb copy retains only in-frame clones and omits some. In the table there are under 2,000 clones, approximately 89% of which are singletons. This entry belongs to a study of T cell clonotyping in hematopoietic cell transplantation. Study results and limitations: Few recipient clonotypes overlapped donors; over 97% were de novo at given depth. Pathologically expanded recipient clonotypes increased progressively from day 30 to day 180 as diversity fell.

The source of this sequence is a young adult male patient who had an allogeneic stem cell transplant from a related donor, so the T cells may come from the graft donor. Some clones in this sample may be carry-over from other donors' samples. The material was PBMCs, obtained at the time of graft-versus-host disease after allogeneic stem cell transplant. This chain uses TRBV2 with TRBJ2-2; D tentatively reads TRBD1 or TRBD2 (6 bases each). The CDR3 sequence: CASSEPGASNTGELFF. DNA of the CDR3: TGTGCCAGCAGTGAACCGGGGGCATCGAACACCGGGGAGCTGTTTTTT.